The following is a T cell receptor beta chain sequence with its context. The antigen remains unidentified. This entry belongs to a study of Ad26.COV2.S vaccination and SARS-CoV-2 variants. As for the study in general: Each vaccinee took Ad26.COV2.S intramuscularly, once or twice 56 days apart.

Whole-study findings and limits: TCR breadth and depth analyses may have underestimated total T cell responses.

The treatment: roughly 19 received Ad26.COV2.S at low or high dose, single or two shots; 5 received placebo; per-sample allocation not given. The investigators took samples on day 63 after the first vaccine or placebo injection. Germline CDR1 reads SNHLY; CDR2 reads FYNNEI. This CDR3 contains 15 residues. V was clipped by 4 bases and J by 4 bases, with 16 bases between them. Generated by immunoSEQ multiplex PCR, the TCRdb table keeps only in-frame clones and is missing some. The repertoire has around 250,000 clones, around nine tenths of them found once; the top ten carry less than 3.5%. This clonotype originated in a person aged 18-60 years who received the Ad26.COV2.S COVID-19 vaccine or a placebo. This sample comprised peripheral blood, obtained in a trial of Ad26.COV2.S vaccine versus placebo. The chain has TRBV2 and TRBJ2-5, with a weak D call TRBD1 (5 bases). The CDR3 loop reads CASSVLQGRGETQYF. As DNA, the CDR3 is TGTGCCAGCAGTGTCCTCCAGGGAAGGGGAGAGACCCAGTACTTC.